This T cell receptor beta chain was found in a study of T cells after yellow fever vaccination. The 5'RACE template-switching step produced TCR cDNA and added a universal primer site and UMIs. TCRdb reprocessed the 5' RACE reads via MiXCR and lists one record per CDR3 protein. Among around 610,000 distinct CDR3 sequences listed, approximately 12% were seen once. Study-level points and caveats: High-abundance clonotypes from the bulk population could contaminate FACS-sorted repertoires.

This clonotype was counted between two and nine times. What it recognizes is unknown. Germline V gene lookup returns CDR1 KGHSH and CDR2 LQKENI. The length of the CDR3 is 16 residues. Trimming pared 1 base from V and 0 bases from J, leaving 12 bases between. The receptor was isolated from a man between 25 and 39 years old who received the YFV17D yellow fever vaccine. The rearrangement uses TRBV18 and TRBJ1-1; the D gene is possibly TRBD1 (6 bases). Specimen: PBMCs, collected on the day of the yellow fever booster vaccination. CDR3 sequence: CASSPLDRPVNTEAFF. DNA of the CDR3: TGTGCCAGCTCACCACTGGACAGACCGGTGAACACTGAAGCTTTCTTT. Using reference TRBV18 and TRBJ1-1 for the parts outside the CDR3, the full variable domain is NAGVMQNPRHLVRRRGQEARLRCSPMKGHSHVYWYRQLPEEGLKFMVYLQKENIIDESGMPKERFSAEFPKEGPSILRIQQVVRGDSAAYFCASSPLDRPVNTEAFFGQGTRLTVV.